The clone carrying this T cell receptor beta chain was detected once. The target antigen is unknown. The sample originates from a study of PD-L1 blockade in urothelial cancer. Overall study context: Patients commenced intravenous atezolizumab, 1,200 mg every 3 weeks, around 2014. Investigators checked blood 3 weeks (second dose) and 6 weeks after treatment start.

This sample's time point: pretreatment peripheral blood. Findings and caveats of the study: Greater 3-week expansion of tumor-associated blood clones was recorded for durable-benefit patients.

Data came from immunoSEQ multiplex PCR; TCRdb stores just in-frame clones and leaves some out. The sample shows around 86,000 clones, 85% of them seen only once. Germline CDR1 is SNHLY and CDR2 is FYNNEI. The CDR3 contains 15 residues. Trimming stripped 4 bases from V and 0 bases from J, with 10 bases between. Sequenced material: PBMCs, taken around atezolizumab (anti-PD-L1) treatment. The genes are TRBV2 and TRBJ2-1, with D uncertain. This TCR was sampled from a man aged 35-49 years with urothelial cancer. This CDR3 reads CASSVEQSSYNEQFF. The CDR3 DNA reads TGTGCCAGCAGTGTGGAGCAAAGCTCCTACAATGAGCAGTTCTTC.